This T cell receptor beta chain was observed in a study of T cell clusters in autoimmune cytopenias. One tube held mixed TRB-A and TRB-B primer pools for touch-down PCR. TCRdb re-analyzed the multiplex PCR reads; it lists each CDR3 protein once, without DNA. The table counts about 6,000 distinct CDR3 sequences; approximately 5.7% lies in the top ten. Approximately 36,000 genome equivalents of blood DNA were amplified for TRB. CDR1 and CDR2 (germline): MNHNS, SASEGT. The CDR3 has 15 residues. This clonotype ranks as medium-sized (0.01 to 0.1%) in terms of frequency. The same specimen was also included in a second study, on T cell repertoires in aging, cancer and after chemotherapy. That source adds: Median generation probability rose over the chemotherapy interval in each cancer cohort, suggesting rebound thymic output.

This sequence originates from a human donor in good health. The V and J genes are TRBV6-1 and TRBJ1-2; TCRdb indicates TRBD1, and absent DNA this call remains unverified. Specimen: peripheral blood. The CDR3 loop reads CASSQWTDQYYGYTF.